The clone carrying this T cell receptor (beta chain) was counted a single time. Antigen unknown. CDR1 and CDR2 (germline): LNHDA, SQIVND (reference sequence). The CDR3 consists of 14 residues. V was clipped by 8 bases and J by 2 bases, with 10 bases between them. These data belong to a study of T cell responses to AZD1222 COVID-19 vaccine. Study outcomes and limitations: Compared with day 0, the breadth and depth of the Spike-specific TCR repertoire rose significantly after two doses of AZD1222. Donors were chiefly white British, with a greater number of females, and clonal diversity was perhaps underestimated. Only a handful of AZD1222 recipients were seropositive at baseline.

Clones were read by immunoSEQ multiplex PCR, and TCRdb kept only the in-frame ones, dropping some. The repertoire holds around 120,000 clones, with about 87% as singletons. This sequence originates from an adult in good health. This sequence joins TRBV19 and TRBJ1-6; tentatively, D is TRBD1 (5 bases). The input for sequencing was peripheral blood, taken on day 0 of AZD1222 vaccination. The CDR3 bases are TGTGCCAGTCGGGACGGCACCTATAATTCACCCCTCCACTTT. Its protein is CASRDGTYNSPLHF.